This TCR beta chain was captured in a study of blood T cell repertoires in COVID-19. Individuals aged roughly 18 to 95 years were recruited from fewer than 30 US areas. The V end was cut by 4 bases, the J end by 4 bases, with 8 bases between. CDR1 is SEHNR, CDR2 FQNEAQ, per germline (reference sequence). This CDR3 comprises 14 residues. Methods used by the authors: The assay estimated nucleated cells by amplifying reference gene primers. Clones were sequenced by immunoSEQ multiplex PCR, and TCRdb holds only the in-frame ones, with some missing. The V and J calls and the clone size are those of that table, but D and trimming were determined from the DNA. This sample carries some 130,000 clones, around 83% of them seen once, and the ten largest clones take 18%.

The specimen sequenced was PBMCs or T cells enriched from blood (not recorded which). This receptor was obtained from a man aged 30 to 39 who had recovered from COVID-19. J is TRBJ1-6 and V is TRBV7-9; possible D gene TRBD1, 5 bases. The CDR3 spells CASSSDSYNSPLHF. For the CDR3, the DNA is TGTGCCAGCAGCTCCGACAGTTATAATTCACCCCTCCACTTT.